This T cell receptor (beta chain) was found in a study of T cell repertoires in cytomegalovirus infection. CDR1 and CDR2 (germline): LNHDA, SQIVND (reference sequence). The length of the CDR3 is 15 residues. V was cut by 7 bases and J by 0 bases, with 15 bases left in between. This clonotype was detected ten times or more. TCRdb re-called the reads through MiXCR, storing one row per CDR3 protein. The table includes around 100,000 distinct CDR3 sequences, 16% detected once. Material: PBMCs. The chain is built from TRBV19 and TRBJ1-1, with D unresolved. The source is a human donor in good health (CMV status not recorded). Some clones in this sample may be carry-over from other donors' samples. CDR3 DNA: TGTGCCAGTATTTGGAAGGCAACATTGAACACTGAAGCTTTCTTT. Amino acid sequence: CASIWKATLNTEAFF.